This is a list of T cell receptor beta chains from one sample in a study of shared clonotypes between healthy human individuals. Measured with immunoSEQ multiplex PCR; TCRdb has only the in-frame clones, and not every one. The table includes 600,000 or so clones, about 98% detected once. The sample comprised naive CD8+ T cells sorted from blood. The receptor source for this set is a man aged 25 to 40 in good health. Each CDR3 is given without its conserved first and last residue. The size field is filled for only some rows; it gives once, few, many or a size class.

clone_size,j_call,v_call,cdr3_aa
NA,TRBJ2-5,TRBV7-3,ASSLAGTQQETQY
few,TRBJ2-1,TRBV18,ASSPQTSYNEQF
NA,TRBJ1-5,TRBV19,ASQQGNQPQH
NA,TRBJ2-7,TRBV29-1,SVTLAGQNSYEQY
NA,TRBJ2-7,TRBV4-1,ASSQARDAAYEQY
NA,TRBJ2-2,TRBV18,ASSPGGSGELF
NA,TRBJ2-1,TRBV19,ASSIGAGDFNEQF
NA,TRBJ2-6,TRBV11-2,ASSFAEGRSSGANVLT
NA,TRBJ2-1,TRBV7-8,ASSLQRGPNNEQF
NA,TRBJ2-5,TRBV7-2,ASSLGIPVLKTQY